These 13 T cell receptor beta chains came from one sample sequenced in a study of blood T cell repertoires in COVID-19. Method: immunoSEQ multiplex PCR; TCRdb's copy keeps in-frame clones and lacks some. In the table there are around 92,000 clones, under 80% of which are singletons. Source material: peripheral blood. The source is a man between 65 and 80 years old with COVID-19, enrolled during active disease.

The chain is built from TRBV19 and TRBJ1-3; possible D gene TRBD1, 6 bases. There are 15 residues in the CDR3. Per germline, CDR1 LNHDA and CDR2 SQIVND (reference sequence). The ends were cut back, 8 bases at V and 1 base at J, with 15 bases in the middle. This chain's CDR3 is CASSSGGESGNTIYF. CDR3 DNA sequence: TGTGCCAGTTCGAGCGGGGGCGAGTCTGGAAACACCATATATTTT.

The sample holds a few counts of this clone. The chain has TRBV29-1 and TRBJ2-1; TRBD2 agrees at 11 bases. Germline-derived CDR1 and CDR2 are SQVTM and ANQGSEA. The V segment lost 1 base and the J segment 7 bases; nucleotides outside the gene matches: 18. The CDR3 spans 19 residues. The CDR3 protein is CSVEGGMSGASGRRNEQFF. CDR3 in DNA: TGCAGCGTTGAAGGGGGAATGTCAGGGGCTAGCGGGAGGAGAAATGAGCAGTTCTTC.

This chain joins TRBV4-3 and TRBJ2-1, with TRBD2 matching over 8 bases. From germline, CDR1 is LGHNA and CDR2 YSLEER. Trimming took 1 base from V and 4 from J; bases not matched to a gene: 9. The CDR3 spans 17 residues. The CDR3 region is CASSQAPATSEYNEQFF. In DNA, the CDR3 is TGCGCCAGCAGCCAAGCCCCCGCGACTAGCGAGTACAATGAGCAGTTCTTC.

This rearrangement joins TRBV7-9 to TRBJ1-1; the D is unclear. The CDR3 is 14 residues long. The V gene's germline CDR1 is SEHNR and CDR2 FQNEAQ (reference sequence). V was pared by 4 bases and J by 3 bases, with 12 bases between. The CDR3 DNA is TGTGCCAGCAGCTCTGACTTAATCTACACTGAAGCTTTCTTT. Translating it yields CASSSDLIYTEAFF.

The chain joins TRBV9 to TRBJ1-2, with a weak D call TRBD1 (6 bases). The CDR3 covers 15 residues. V lost 0 bases and J 4 bases, leaving 13 bases between the germline ends. In germline, CDR1 is SGDLS, CDR2 YYNGEE. The CDR3 coding sequence is TGTGCCAGCAGCGTAGATGGGCAGGGGATCTATGGCTACACCTTC. Its translation: CASSVDGQGIYGYTF.

This clone was observed at least ten times. V and J are TRBV4-3 and TRBJ2-5, with a weak D call TRBD2 (6 bases). The germline V gene has CDR1 LGHNA and CDR2 YSLEER. The CDR3 runs 16 residues. Trimming left V 4 bases short and J 4 bases short, with 19 bases between. CDR3 sequence reads: CASSLSAGTGAETQYF. The CDR3 DNA reads as TGCGCCAGCAGCCTATCGGCCGGGACTGGTGCAGAGACCCAGTACTTC.

The chain combines TRBV7-2 with TRBJ2-1; TRBD1 aligns across 10 bases. J lost 3 bases, V lost 5 bases, and 10 bases had no gene match. Germline lookup yields CDR1 SGHTA and CDR2 FQGNSA. The CDR3 spans 17 residues. The CDR3 reads CASSPRWDRGGYNEQFF. The CDR3 DNA sequence: TGTGCCAGCAGCCCACGGTGGGACAGGGGCGGCTACAATGAGCAGTTCTTC.

V is TRBV6-2 or TRBV6-3 and J is TRBJ2-7; TRBD1 aligns across 12 bases. In germline, CDR1 is MNHEY, CDR2 SVGEGT. The length of the CDR3 is 15 residues. V lost 3 bases to trimming and J lost 5 bases; unmatched junction nucleotides: 5. The CDR3 here is CASSYPGQGANEQYF. CDR3 in DNA: TGTGCCAGCAGTTATCCGGGACAGGGGGCCAACGAGCAGTACTTC.

J is TRBJ2-1 and V is TRBV12-2; the listed D gene, TRBD1, was not tested against the DNA. TRBV12-2 is recorded as a pseudogene. The CDR3 is 16 residues long. The CDR3 sequence is CASRLANRGPYNEQFF. CDR3 DNA sequence: TGTGCAAGTCGCTTAGCGAACAGGGGCCCCTACAATGAGCAGTTCTTC.

The CDR3 sequence is CASRDSSGRAYNEQFF. CDR3 in DNA: TGTGCCAGCAGAGACTCGAGCGGGAGGGCCTACAATGAGCAGTTCTTC. The genes are TRBV27 and TRBJ2-1, with 10 bases fitting TRBD2. The CDR3 contains 16 residues. Germline trimming cut 6 bases from V and 2 bases from J; bases unmatched to any gene: 7. The germline V gene has CDR1 MNHEY and CDR2 SMNVEV (reference sequence).

The CDR3 region is CASSRGQDNEQFF. CDR3 sequence (DNA): TGTGCCAGCAGCCGCGGACAGGACAATGAGCAGTTCTTC. The chain combines TRBV7-3 with TRBJ2-1; 7 bases are a match to TRBD1. CDR3 length: 13 residues. Germline V CDR1 and CDR2: SGHTA, FQGTGA. J gave up 5 bases and V 5 bases, and 3 bases lay outside the gene matches.

The J gene is TRBJ1-6, the V gene TRBV28; 8 bases agree with TRBD1. The V gene end was trimmed by 3 bases and the J gene end by 9 bases; junction bases not matched to a gene: 10. Germline CDR1 MDHEN, CDR2 SYDVKM. This CDR3 is built from 16 residues. The CDR3 DNA reads TGTGCCAGCAGTTTCCCCGGGCAGGGGGCAGTTTCACCCCTCCACTTT. Encoded protein: CASSFPGQGAVSPLHF.

The chain combines TRBV9 with TRBJ1-1; weak D call: TRBD1 (6 bases). The V and J ends lost 4 bases and 2 bases respectively, with 12 bases between them. This CDR3 is 14 amino acids long. The germline gives CDR1 SGDLS, CDR2 YYNGEE. The CDR3, as DNA: TGTGCCAGCAGCTTGTCGGGACAAAACACTGAAGCTTTCTTT. It translates to CASSLSGQNTEAFF.